The 24 T cell receptor beta chains reported below all come from one sample, sequenced in a study of Ad26.COV2.S vaccination and SARS-CoV-2 variants. Treatment here: around 19 received Ad26.COV2.S at low or high dose, single or two shots; a few received placebo; per-sample allocation not given. It was on day 63 after the first vaccine or placebo injection that samples were taken. The method was immunoSEQ multiplex PCR; TCRdb's version includes in-frame clones alone and lacks a portion of them. Here the sample spans a few hundred thousand clones, around 87% being singletons. The material sequenced was peripheral blood, taken in a trial of Ad26.COV2.S vaccine versus placebo. The receptors were sampled from a person aged 18-60 years who received the Ad26.COV2.S COVID-19 vaccine or a placebo.

The V call is TRBV28, the J call TRBJ1-5, with no clear D. The germline V gene has CDR1 MDHEN and CDR2 SYDVKM. V was cut by 6 bases and J by 0 bases, with 9 bases left in between. The CDR3 length is 14 residues. The CDR3 DNA follows: TGTGCCAGCAGGGAGAGTGTTAGCAATCAGCCCCAGCATTTT. Protein: CASRESVSNQPQHF.

This sequence joins TRBV5-6 and TRBJ1-6, with D perhaps TRBD1 (5 bases). V lost 1 base and J 10 bases, leaving 21 bases between the germline ends. This CDR3 spans 17 amino acids. Germline V gene data show CDR1 as SGHDT and CDR2 as YYEEEE. The CDR3 region has the DNA TGTGCCAGCAGCTTGAATTTACGGGGGAGGATTGGATCACCCCTCCACTTT. This translates into CASSLNLRGRIGSPLHF.

The chain recombines TRBV28 with TRBJ2-7; D is uncertain. Germline assignment: CDR1 MDHEN and CDR2 SYDVKM. V gave up 3 bases and J gave up 0 bases, with 6 bases separating them. The CDR3 runs to 13 residues. CDR3 in DNA: TGTGCCAGCAGTTTTGCAGCCTCCTACGAGCAGTACTTC. Encoded protein: CASSFAASYEQYF.

The chain is built from TRBV7-2 and TRBJ2-7, with 8 bases fitting TRBD2. V was clipped by 0 bases and J by 7 bases; unmatched bases: 8. The CDR3 extends over 15 amino acids. Germline-derived CDR1 and CDR2 are SGHTA and FQGNSA. This CDR3 is CASSLATGGAGEQYF. The CDR3 nucleotides are TGTGCCAGCAGCTTAGCCACCGGGGGGGCGGGAGAGCAGTACTTC.

In DNA form, the CDR3 reads TGTGCCAGCAGCAGCTCAGGGGGATCGGAGTACTTC. Translated: CASSSSGGSEYF. The chain has TRBV6-2 or TRBV6-3 and TRBJ2-7; TRBD1 matches 7 bases. The CDR3 is 12 residues long. The J segment lost 11 bases and the V segment lost 6 bases, leaving 10 bases of the junction unmatched. Germline assignment: CDR1 MNHEY and CDR2 SVGEGT.

This clone occurred once. A junction end diverges from the germline sequence, so it may reflect a read error. CDR3: CVSSPRGGHSTDTQYF. CDR3 DNA: TGTGTCAGCAGCCCACGAGGGGGGCATAGCACAGATACGCAGTATTTT. The chain recombines TRBV7-3 with TRBJ2-3, with D perhaps given as TRBD1 or TRBD2 (6 bases each). In germline, CDR1 is SGHTA, CDR2 FQGTGA. CDR3 length: 16 amino acids.

The V gene is TRBV29-1, the J gene TRBJ2-7; TRBD2 aligns across 7 bases. The CDR3 consists of 13 residues. V shed 4 bases and J 0 bases; nucleotides not matched to a gene: 3. CDR1 and CDR2 from the germline V gene are SQVTM and ANQGSEA. The CDR3 loop is CSVVSGGSYEQYF. CDR3 sequence (DNA): TGCAGCGTTGTTTCGGGGGGCTCCTACGAGCAGTACTTC.

The rearrangement joins TRBV13 to TRBJ2-5; the match to TRBD1 covers 8 bases. Germline V gives CDR1 PRHDT, CDR2 FYEKMQ (reference sequence). Losses at the gene ends were 5 bases for V and 5 bases for J; bases not matched to a gene: 7. The CDR3 covers 14 residues. CDR3 DNA: TGTGCCAGCAGCGTTCAGGGGGCTGGCGAGACCCAGTACTTC. Its protein product is CASSVQGAGETQYF.

The rearrangement uses TRBV7-9 and TRBJ1-4, with TRBD1 matching over 7 bases. J lost 0 bases, V lost 4 bases, and 2 bases had no gene match. CDR1 SEHNR and CDR2 FQNEAQ come from the germline V gene (reference sequence). There are 15 residues in the CDR3. The CDR3 nucleotides are TGTGCCAGCAGCTCAACAGGGGCAACTAATGAAAAACTGTTTTTT. Its translation is CASSSTGATNEKLFF.

J is TRBJ2-5 and V is TRBV18, with 11 bases lining up with TRBD1. In germline, CDR1 is KGHSH, CDR2 LQKENI. The V segment lost 3 bases and the J segment 1 base; nucleotides outside the gene matches: 1. This CDR3 contains 15 residues. For the CDR3, the DNA is TGTGCCAGCTCACCTGGGACAGGGGGCCAAGAGACCCAGTACTTC. Translating gives CASSPGTGGQETQYF.

The rearrangement links TRBV19 to TRBJ2-1; TRBD1 might be the D (5 bases). The CDR3 covers 15 residues. Trimming pared 0 bases from V and 8 bases from J, leaving 14 bases between. Germline CDR1 reads LNHDA; CDR2 reads SQIVND (reference sequence). CDR3 residues: CASSIDQGRAYEQFF. The CDR3 region has the DNA TGTGCCAGTAGTATAGATCAGGGAAGGGCCTATGAGCAGTTCTTC.

This sequence joins TRBV4-3 and TRBJ1-2; D unresolved. This CDR3 contains 15 residues. The germline CDR1 and CDR2 sequences are LGHNA and YSLEER. Trimming took 0 bases from V and 3 from J, leaving 11 bases between them. This CDR3 reads CASSQEWASYYGYTF. The CDR3 DNA reads as TGCGCCAGCAGCCAAGAGTGGGCCAGTTACTATGGCTACACCTTC.

The chain uses TRBV29-1 and TRBJ2-7, with 12 positions matching TRBD1. The CDR3 contains 14 residues. Germline V lookup: CDR1 SQVTM, CDR2 ANQGSEA. V trimming: 0 bases; J trimming: 5 bases; junction bases outside the gene matches: 2. The CDR3 reads CSVEEGTGGDEQYF. In DNA form, the CDR3 reads TGCAGCGTTGAAGAGGGGACAGGGGGCGACGAGCAGTACTTC.

The rearrangement links TRBV11-3 to TRBJ1-3; D is perhaps TRBD1 (5 bases). Germline loops: CDR1 SGHNT, CDR2 YENEEA. CDR3 length: 15 amino acids. V gave up 5 bases and J gave up 0 bases, with 11 bases separating them. The CDR3 DNA follows: TGTGCCAGCAGCCCGACAGCCAACTCTGGAAACACCATATATTTT. It yields the protein CASSPTANSGNTIYF.

CDR3 in DNA: TGTGCCTACGAGGAGGGGTTCGATGTCGAGCAGTACTTC. It yields the protein CAYEEGFDVEQYF. V and J are TRBV30 and TRBJ2-7, with D perhaps TRBD2 (6 bases). Looked up from germline, CDR1 is GTSNPN and CDR2 is SVGIG (reference sequence). Trimming took 7 bases from V and 6 from J, leaving 19 bases between them. This CDR3 spans 13 amino acids.

The chain links TRBV11-2 to TRBJ2-3; no firm D call. In germline, CDR1 is SGHAT, CDR2 FQNNGV. Trimming stripped 3 bases from V and 3 bases from J, with 10 bases between. The CDR3 has 14 amino acids. DNA for the CDR3: TGTGCCAGCAGCTTTGCGAAGATTACAGATACGCAGTATTTT. Encoded protein: CASSFAKITDTQYF.

This chain links TRBV7-2 with TRBJ2-7, with TRBD2 identical over 8 bases. CDR3 length equals 14 residues. Looked up from germline, CDR1 is SGHTA and CDR2 is FQGNSA. With 8 bases clipped from V and 5 bases from J, the junction kept 11 bases outside the gene matches. The CDR3 DNA reads as TGTGCCAGCCATATACTGGGACTAGAGAACGAGCAGTACTTC. Amino acids: CASHILGLENEQYF.

This rearrangement joins TRBV28 to TRBJ1-5; possibly TRBD1 for D (5 bases). V lost 6 bases and J lost 6, with 9 bases in between. The CDR3 extends over 12 amino acids. Germline loops: CDR1 MDHEN, CDR2 SYDVKM. Here the CDR3 reads CASREGFQPQHF. As DNA, the CDR3 is TGTGCCAGCAGGGAGGGGTTTCAGCCCCAGCATTTT.

A single count supports this clone. The same CDR3 arises from other DNA sequences in this sample as well. V and J are TRBV5-1 and TRBJ2-5; TRBD1 agrees at 8 bases. The V segment lost 2 bases and the J segment 2 bases; nucleotides outside the gene matches: 2. Germline V gene lookup returns CDR1 SGHRS and CDR2 YFSETQ. This CDR3 has 14 amino acids. CDR3 residues: CASSFGQGQETQYF. Here the CDR3 DNA reads TGCGCCAGCAGCTTTGGACAGGGACAAGAGACCCAGTACTTC.

The chain is built from TRBV11-2 and TRBJ1-2; 9 bases are a match to TRBD1. This CDR3 comprises 14 residues. The germline V gene encodes CDR1 SGHAT and CDR2 FQNNGV. Germline trimming cut 5 bases from V and 4 bases from J; bases unmatched to any gene: 5. CDR3 DNA: TGTGCCAGCAGCGACCGGGACAGGGCCTATGGCTACACCTTC. Its translation is CASSDRDRAYGYTF.

The gene calls are TRBV5-6 and TRBJ1-5; D unresolved. The CDR3 sequence is 16 residues long. The germline V and J ends were trimmed by 1 base and 0 bases, with 11 bases remaining between them. Germline lookup yields CDR1 SGHDT and CDR2 YYEEEE. Here the CDR3 DNA reads TGTGCCAGCAGCTTGTTACAAGCTTATAGCAATCAGCCCCAGCATTTT. Amino acids: CASSLLQAYSNQPQHF.

This clone was counted once. The V and J genes are TRBV18 and TRBJ1-5; maybe TRBD1 (6 bases). This CDR3 has 15 residues. The ends were cut back, 6 bases at V and 6 bases at J, with 18 bases in the middle. Germline V gene data show CDR1 as KGHSH and CDR2 as LQKENI. The CDR3 region has the DNA TGTGCCAGCTCCCCCCTAAGGGGGTCGGCTCAGCCCCAGCATTTT. It yields the protein CASSPLRGSAQPQHF.

The chain couples TRBV28 to TRBJ1-5; perhaps TRBD1 as D (5 bases). The CDR3 is made up of 17 amino acids. The V end lost 3 bases, the J end lost 0 bases, and 15 bases lay between the germline ends. In germline, CDR1 is MDHEN, CDR2 SYDVKM. The CDR3 DNA sequence: TGTGCCAGCAGTTTCTCGAGGGGCGCGGGTAGCAATCAGCCCCAGCATTTT. Its protein product is CASSFSRGAGSNQPQHF. The full variable domain, in which reference TRBV28 and TRBJ1-5 provide the parts outside the CDR3, is DVKVTQSSRYLVKRTGEKVFLECVQDMDHENMFWYRQDPGLGLRLIYFSYDVKMKEKGDIPEGYSVSREKKERFSLILESASTNQTSMYLCASSFSRGAGSNQPQHFGDGTRLSIL.

The chain recombines TRBV10-2 with TRBJ1-2; 8 nucleotides align to TRBD1. J was trimmed by 5 bases and V by 7 bases; bases with no gene match: 6. In germline, CDR1 is WSHSY, CDR2 SAAADI. CDR3 length: 13 residues. The chain's CDR3 is CASNYGQGYGYTF. In DNA, the CDR3 is TGCGCCAGCAACTATGGACAGGGATATGGCTACACCTTC.